Each of the 24 T cell receptor beta chains below was sequenced from the same sample in a study of graft-versus-host responses after intestinal transplantation (dated by TCRdb to the early 2020s). Libraries came from the immunoSEQ multiplex PCR assay. TCRdb limited this immuneACCESS table to in-frame rearrangements with V and J called. A share of clones is missing; checked studies link under half to unresolved V genes, and the rest is unexplained. Across this sample there are tens of thousands of clones, with around nine tenths seen only once. Around 1.5% of the sample comes from the top ten. The sample consisted of PBMCs, taken 26 days after transplant. These receptors were obtained from a human patient who received an intestinal transplant, so some T cells may come from the graft donor.

The gene calls are TRBV19 and TRBJ2-3; D perhaps matches TRBD2 (7 bases). The length of the CDR3 is 15 residues. Germline V gene data show CDR1 as LNHDA and CDR2 as SQIVND (reference sequence). The V end was cut by 5 bases, the J end by 2 bases, with 14 bases between. In DNA form, the CDR3 reads TGTGCCAGTAGTTCCCGGGGGGCAAACACAGATACGCAGTATTTT. It encodes CASSSRGANTDTQYF.

The chain couples TRBV7-3 to TRBJ1-5, with D tentatively TRBD1 (6 bases). CDR3 size: 15 residues. CDR1 and CDR2 (germline): SGHTA, FQGTGA. V lost 3 bases and J 5 bases, leaving 14 bases between the germline ends. Written as DNA, the CDR3 is TGTGCCAGCAGCTTCGGCAGGGGCAGGCATCAGCCCCAGCATTTT. Translation: CASSFGRGRHQPQHF.

This chain joins TRBV2 and TRBJ2-1; TRBD1 aligns across 10 bases. This CDR3 contains 15 residues. The V and J ends lost 5 bases and 4 bases, in that order; junction bases with no gene match: 5. Germline-derived CDR1 and CDR2 are SNHLY and FYNNEI. Here the CDR3 reads CASSMGTGVYNEQFF. CDR3 in DNA: TGTGCCAGCAGTATGGGGACAGGGGTATACAATGAGCAGTTCTTC.

The chain links TRBV7-6 to TRBJ2-1; 9 bases are a match to TRBD2. The length of the CDR3 is 17 residues. Trimming took 5 bases from V and 0 from J; bases not matched to a gene: 8. Looked up from germline, CDR1 is SGHVS and CDR2 is FNYEAQ. The CDR3 DNA is TGTGCCAGCAGCCCCCGGCGGGGGGGTAGCTCCTACAATGAGCAGTTCTTC. Translation gives CASSPRRGGSSYNEQFF.

The chain employs TRBV11-3 and TRBJ2-1; TRBD2 matches at 11 bases. V was pared by 3 bases and J by 9 bases, with 13 bases of the junction left unmatched. The CDR3 covers 17 residues. CDR1 and CDR2 (germline): SGHNT, YENEEA. In DNA form, the CDR3 reads TGTGCCAGCAGCTTCGATTTGGGGACTAGCGGCGATCGTGAGCAGTTCTTC. Translated, it gives CASSFDLGTSGDREQFF.

This chain connects TRBV29-1 to TRBJ2-1; 7 nucleotides line up with TRBD2. The CDR3 loop spans 14 amino acids. Germline V CDR1 and CDR2: SQVTM, ANQGSEA. The J segment lost 2 bases and the V segment lost 3 bases, leaving 4 bases of the junction unmatched. CDR3 in DNA: TGCAGCGTTGAGCGGACTAGACCCTACAATGAGCAGTTCTTC. The encoded protein is CSVERTRPYNEQFF.

The rearrangement links TRBV27 to TRBJ2-6; possibly TRBD1 for D (6 bases). This CDR3 comprises 15 residues. The V gene lost 5 bases and the J gene lost 1 base, with 9 bases spanning the gap. CDR1 is MNHEY, CDR2 SMNVEV, per germline (reference sequence). CDR3 loop: CASSPTGSGANVLTF. In DNA, the CDR3 is TGTGCCAGCAGTCCTACAGGGTCTGGGGCCAACGTCCTGACTTTC.

J is TRBJ1-5 and V is TRBV27; 12 bases line up with TRBD1. Germline V gene data show CDR1 as MNHEY and CDR2 as SMNVEV (reference sequence). Trimming cost V 3 bases and J 4 bases; bases outside gene matches: 16. The CDR3 runs 20 residues. The CDR3 region has the DNA TGTGCCAGCAGTTTGGGGGGCCGGGACAGGGGGCGCGAACAGAATCAGCCCCAGCATTTT. Translated: CASSLGGRDRGREQNQPQHF.

The chain has TRBV7-9 and TRBJ2-2; no clear D gene. There are 13 residues in the CDR3. The germline V and J ends were trimmed by 8 bases and 1 base, with 8 bases remaining between them. The V gene's germline CDR1 is SEHNR and CDR2 FQNEAQ (reference sequence). The CDR3 sequence is CASAAGNTGELFF. In DNA, the CDR3 is TGTGCCAGCGCGGCCGGGAACACCGGGGAGCTGTTTTTT.

The chain couples TRBV28 to TRBJ1-5; D unresolved. The CDR3 runs to 14 residues. In germline, CDR1 is MDHEN, CDR2 SYDVKM. The ends were cut back, 1 base at V and 3 bases at J, with 7 bases in the middle. The CDR3 protein is CASSLSGNNQPQHF. CDR3 nucleotide sequence: TGTGCCAGCAGTTTATCGGGGAACAATCAGCCCCAGCATTTT.

J is TRBJ2-7 and V is TRBV11-2, with 13 bases fitting TRBD2. Germline lookup yields CDR1 SGHAT and CDR2 FQNNGV. After removal of 5 bases from V and 2 bases from J, the junction contained 9 bases not matched to a gene. The CDR3 extends over 17 amino acids. CDR3 DNA sequence: TGTGCCAGCAGCCCGTATCCGACTAGCGGGGGGCCCTACGAGCAGTACTTC. Protein: CASSPYPTSGGPYEQYF.

The CDR3 loop reads CASKTGITGELFF. CDR3 DNA sequence: TGTGCCAGCAAAACAGGGATCACCGGGGAGCTGTTTTTT. The V gene is TRBV27, the J gene TRBJ2-2; TRBD1 is a possible D gene (6 bases). Trimming stripped 7 bases from V and 4 bases from J, with 10 bases between. There are 13 residues in the CDR3. CDR1 MNHEY and CDR2 SMNVEV come from the germline V gene (reference sequence).

With respect to this clone: The sample holds other DNA sequences that translate to the same CDR3. The J gene is TRBJ2-1, the V gene TRBV29-1, with TRBD2 matching 8 bases. CDR1 SQVTM and CDR2 ANQGSEA come from the germline V gene. The CDR3 contains 13 residues. V shed 4 bases, J shed 2 bases, and the junction held 1 base outside the gene matches. The CDR3 loop is CSVGGGPYNEQFF. DNA of the CDR3: TGCAGCGTTGGCGGGGGGCCCTACAATGAGCAGTTCTTC.

V gene TRBV9 combines with J gene TRBJ1-4; D is undetermined. Germline-derived CDR1 and CDR2 are SGDLS and YYNGEE. V lost 0 bases and J 5 bases, leaving 11 bases between the germline ends. CDR3 length: 15 amino acids. The CDR3 region has the DNA TGTGCCAGCAGCGTAGATCACAGTACAAATGAAAAACTGTTTTTT. Its translation: CASSVDHSTNEKLFF.

CDR3 residues: CASTPGINYGYTF. CDR3 DNA sequence: TGTGCCAGCACCCCCGGGATCAACTATGGCTACACCTTC. This chain links TRBV11-2 with TRBJ1-2; no firm D call. Germline V gene sequence: CDR1 SGHAT, CDR2 FQNNGV. CDR3 size: 13 residues. V was cut by 7 bases and J by 2 bases, with 11 bases left in between.

This clone was picked up one time. V is TRBV9 and J is TRBJ1-1; unclear D gene. The V end was cut by 3 bases, the J end by 8 bases, with 14 bases between. The CDR3 extends over 13 amino acids. CDR1 is SGDLS, CDR2 YYNGEE, per germline. The CDR3 loop reads CASSAIQGGEAFF. For the CDR3, the DNA is TGTGCCAGCAGCGCGATCCAAGGCGGGGAAGCTTTCTTT.

The V call is TRBV28, the J call TRBJ2-1; TRBD1 is a possible D gene (5 bases). The V and J ends lost 4 bases and 8 bases respectively, with 24 bases between them. The germline V gene encodes CDR1 MDHEN and CDR2 SYDVKM. CDR3 length: 17 residues. CDR3 region: CASSSLGETELRDEQFF. The CDR3, as DNA: TGTGCCAGCAGTTCCCTAGGCGAGACAGAACTTAGGGATGAGCAGTTCTTC.

The V call is TRBV5-6, the J call TRBJ2-7; TRBD2 might be the D (6 bases). Germline values: CDR1 SGHDT, CDR2 YYEEEE. The CDR3 is made up of 15 amino acids. Trimming stripped 0 bases from V and 6 bases from J, with 16 bases between. CDR3 in amino acids: CASSLAAGGWGEQYF. DNA for the CDR3: TGTGCCAGCAGCTTGGCGGCCGGGGGTTGGGGCGAGCAGTACTTC.

The rearrangement uses TRBV5-5 and TRBJ1-2, with D maybe TRBD1 (5 bases). CDR1 is SGHKS, CDR2 YYEKEE, per germline (reference sequence). Trimming left V 4 bases short and J 4 bases short, with 11 bases between. This CDR3 spans 13 amino acids. CDR3 loop: CASSEQGFYGYTF. CDR3 bases: TGTGCCAGCAGCGAGCAGGGCTTCTATGGCTACACCTTC.

The chain employs TRBV9 and TRBJ2-2; TRBD1 matches 8 bases. This CDR3 has 14 amino acids. J was trimmed by 4 bases and V by 2 bases; bases with no gene match: 1. Germline V gene sequence: CDR1 SGDLS, CDR2 YYNGEE. For the CDR3, the DNA is TGTGCCAGCAGCGTTACAGGGGGCACCGGGGAGCTGTTTTTT. Its protein product is CASSVTGGTGELFF. Together with reference TRBV9 and TRBJ2-2, the CDR3 gives the full variable domain: DSGVTQTPKHLITATGQRVTLRCSPRSGDLSVYWYQQSLDQGLQFLIQYYNGEERAKGNILERFSAQQFPDLHSELNLSSLELGDSALYFCASSVTGGTGELFFGEGSRLTVL.

The table lists this clone with a count of one. V and J are TRBV6-1 and TRBJ2-2; TRBD2 matches 7 bases. The germline V gene has CDR1 MNHNS and CDR2 SASEGT. J was trimmed by 4 bases and V by 1 base; bases with no gene match: 0. The CDR3 contains 14 residues. For the CDR3, the DNA is TGTGCCAGCAGTGAAGGGACTAGCACCGGGGAGCTGTTTTTT. This encodes CASSEGTSTGELFF.

Remarks on this clone: Other DNA sequences in this specimen translate into the identical CDR3. This chain connects TRBV7-9 to TRBJ2-7; D gene uncertain. The germline V gene has CDR1 SEHNR and CDR2 FQNEAQ (reference sequence). This CDR3 spans 13 amino acids. The V gene lost 1 base and the J gene lost 3 bases, with 7 bases spanning the gap. The CDR3, as DNA: TGTGCCAGCAGCTTAGGGTCGTACTACGAGCAGTACGTC. This gives the protein CASSLGSYYEQYV.

In its sample, this clone was seen once. V usage is TRBV9 and J usage is TRBJ1-5; D unresolved. Germline V gene data show CDR1 as SGDLS and CDR2 as YYNGEE. V was clipped by 4 bases and J by 2 bases, with 10 bases between them. The CDR3 runs to 14 residues. For the CDR3, the DNA is TGTGCCAGCAGCCCCGACACCCGCAATCAGCCCCAGCATTTT. Its translation is CASSPDTRNQPQHF. The full variable domain, completed using reference TRBV9 and TRBJ1-5, is DSGVTQTPKHLITATGQRVTLRCSPRSGDLSVYWYQQSLDQGLQFLIQYYNGEERAKGNILERFSAQQFPDLHSELNLSSLELGDSALYFCASSPDTRNQPQHFGDGTRLSIL.

The CDR3 coding sequence is TGTGCCAGTAGTCCCGGTCTAGCGGGGGCGCATCCTAGCACAGATACGCAGTATTTT. Its translation is CASSPGLAGAHPSTDTQYF. The gene calls are TRBV19 and TRBJ2-3, with 10 nucleotides matching TRBD2. From germline, CDR1 is LNHDA and CDR2 SQIVND (reference sequence). With V trimmed by 5 bases and J by 0 bases, 14 bases remained unmatched. The CDR3 spans 19 residues.